This T cell receptor beta chain is drawn from a study of OX40 agonist ivuxolimab in advanced cancers. With respect to the entire study: Ivuxolimab was a fully human IgG2 agonistic monoclonal antibody targeting the costimulatory receptor OX40 (CD134). Intravenous ivuxolimab was administered to patients every 2 weeks at six dose levels: 0.01, 0.1, 0.3, 1.5, 3 and 10 mg/kg. Of the roughly 50 dose-escalation patients, hepatocellular carcinoma was present in about 20, melanoma in around 15, renal cell carcinoma in 9 and head and neck cancer in 9. In the dose-escalation cohort, approximately 83% of patients were male, and the mean age was roughly 56 years with a range of roughly 20 to 85. Prior anti-PD-1, anti-PD-L1 or anti-CTLA-4 therapy was permitted, and checkpoint inhibitors had been received by about 37% of dose-escalation patients. Partial responses occurred in three dose-escalation patients, of whom one had hepatocellular carcinoma and two had cutaneous melanoma. Peripheral TCRbeta sequencing aimed to test whether ivuxolimab altered TCR sequence diversity and caused clonal T-cell expansion. The paper reports the monotherapy dose-escalation portion (N of about 50 patients) of the phase I ivuxolimab trial.

The trial excluded patients who had a history of autoimmune disease or were on systemic immunosuppression. Peripheral blood for TCR sequencing was drawn from every dose cohort at baseline, at cycle 4 day 1 and at cycle 7 day 1. The samples were drawn from a first-in-human, open-label, multicenter phase I dose-escalation trial of ivuxolimab. The trial enrolled adults with locally advanced or metastatic head and neck squamous cell, hepatocellular, melanoma or renal cell carcinoma. Before TCR sequencing, CD4+ T cells and CD8+ T cells were sorted from peripheral blood as separate populations. In the germline V gene, CDR1 corresponds to MDHEN and CDR2 to SYDVKM. Trimming removed 2 bases from V and 8 bases from J, leaving 12 bases between the germline ends. Its CDR3 holds 14 amino acids, cysteine through phenylalanine. Left in the record is the CDR3 DNA by itself, 42 bases read in frame from the first base.

About this clone: Its antigen has not been determined. No base quality information exists; no much larger clone differs at one position.

Genomic DNA was isolated from the sorted cells so that the TCRbeta CDR3 region could be sequenced. The immunoSEQ Assay was used for sequencing of TCRbeta CDR3 regions. TCRdb re-hosts the immuneACCESS table, in-frame sequences only. Its copies lack some clones; in the studies checked, an unresolved V gene accounts for under half of them, and the cause for the rest is not known. The sample records over 50,000 clones, 89% of which are singletons. The ten top clones hold under 20% of the sample. Study-wide findings and limitations: At doses from 0.1 to 3.0 mg/kg, clonal expansion was seen in both CD4+ and CD8+ blood T cells between baseline and week 6. After ivuxolimab, more expanded clones were found on average in CD8+ T cells than in CD4+ T cells. In partial responders in the 0.1-3.0 mg/kg groups, normalized peripheral clonal expansion was found to be among the lowest, especially among CD8+ T cells. Antigen specificity was not determined for the clonally expanded peripheral T cells. Low levels of normalized T-cell clonal expansion were also seen in some nonresponding patients.

The receptor was isolated from an adult with an advanced solid tumor such as melanoma, head and neck, liver or kidney cancer. The V and J genes are TRBV28 and TRBJ1-4; matching of 5 bases hints at TRBD1 as the D gene. Sequences were derived from CD4+ or CD8+ T cells sorted from blood, sampled in a trial of the OX40 agonist ivuxolimab. The CDR3 region: CASSLRGAGEKLFF. The DNA sequence is as follows: TGTGCCAGCAGTTTAAGGGGCGCAGGAGAAAAACTGTTTTTT. The full variable domain, completed from the reference TRBV28 and TRBJ1-4 proteins outside the CDR3, reads DVKVTQSSRYLVKRTGEKVFLECVQDMDHENMFWYRQDPGLGLRLIYFSYDVKMKEKGDIPEGYSVSREKKERFSLILESASTNQTSMYLCASSLRGAGEKLFFGSGTQLSVL.